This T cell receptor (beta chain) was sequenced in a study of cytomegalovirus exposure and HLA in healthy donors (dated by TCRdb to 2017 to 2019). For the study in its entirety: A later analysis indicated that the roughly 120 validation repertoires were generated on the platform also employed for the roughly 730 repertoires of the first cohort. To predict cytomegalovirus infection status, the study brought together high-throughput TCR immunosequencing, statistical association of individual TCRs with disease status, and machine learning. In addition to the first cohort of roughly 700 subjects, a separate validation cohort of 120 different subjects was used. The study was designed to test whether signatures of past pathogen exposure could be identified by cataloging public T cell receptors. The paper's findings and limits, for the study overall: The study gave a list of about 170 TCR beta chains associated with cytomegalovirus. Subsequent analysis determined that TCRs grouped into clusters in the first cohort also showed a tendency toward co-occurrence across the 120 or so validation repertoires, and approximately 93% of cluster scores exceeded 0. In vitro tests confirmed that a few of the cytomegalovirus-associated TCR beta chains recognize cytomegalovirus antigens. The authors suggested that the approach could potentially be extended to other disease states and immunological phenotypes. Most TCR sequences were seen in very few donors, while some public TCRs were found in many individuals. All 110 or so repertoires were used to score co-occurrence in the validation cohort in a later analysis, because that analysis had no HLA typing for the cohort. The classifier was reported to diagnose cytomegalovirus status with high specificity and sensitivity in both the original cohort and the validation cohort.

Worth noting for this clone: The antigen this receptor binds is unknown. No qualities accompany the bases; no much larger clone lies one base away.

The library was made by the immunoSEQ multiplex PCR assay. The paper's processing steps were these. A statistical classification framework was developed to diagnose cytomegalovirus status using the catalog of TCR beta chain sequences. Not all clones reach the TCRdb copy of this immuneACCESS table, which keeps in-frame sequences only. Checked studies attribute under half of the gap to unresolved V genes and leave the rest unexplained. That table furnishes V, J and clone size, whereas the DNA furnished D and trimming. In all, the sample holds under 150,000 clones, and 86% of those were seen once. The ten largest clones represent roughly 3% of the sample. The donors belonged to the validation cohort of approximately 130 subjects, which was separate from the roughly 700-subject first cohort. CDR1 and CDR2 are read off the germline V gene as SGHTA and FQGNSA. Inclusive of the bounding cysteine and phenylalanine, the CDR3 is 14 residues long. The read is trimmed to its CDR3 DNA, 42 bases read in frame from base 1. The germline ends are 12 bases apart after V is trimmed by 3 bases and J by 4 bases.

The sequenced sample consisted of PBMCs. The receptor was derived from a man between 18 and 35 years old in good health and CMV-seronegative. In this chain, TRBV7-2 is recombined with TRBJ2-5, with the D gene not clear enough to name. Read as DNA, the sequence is TGTGCCAGCAGCTTCCCCGATGAGGCAGAGACCCAGTACTTC. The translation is CASSFPDEAETQYF.